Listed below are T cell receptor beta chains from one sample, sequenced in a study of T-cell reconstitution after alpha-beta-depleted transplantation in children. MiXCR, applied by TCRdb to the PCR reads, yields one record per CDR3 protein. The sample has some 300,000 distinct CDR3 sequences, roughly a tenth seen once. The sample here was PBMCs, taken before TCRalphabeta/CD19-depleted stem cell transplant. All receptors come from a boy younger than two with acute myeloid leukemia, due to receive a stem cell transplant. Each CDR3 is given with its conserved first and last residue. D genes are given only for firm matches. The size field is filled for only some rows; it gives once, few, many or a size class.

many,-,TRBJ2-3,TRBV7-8,CASSPTRDTQYF,TGTGCCAGCAGCCCCACAAGAGATACGCAGTATTTT
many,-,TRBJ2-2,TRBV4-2,CASSQEETHTGELFF,TGTGCCAGCAGCCAAGAAGAGACCCACACCGGGGAGCTGTTTTTT
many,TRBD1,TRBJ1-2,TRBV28,CASSLMGQLNYGYTF,TGTGCCAGCAGTTTAATGGGACAGCTTAACTATGGCTACACCTTC
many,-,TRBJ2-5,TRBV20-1,CSARVARGQTQYF,TGCAGTGCTAGAGTCGCTAGGGGTCAGACCCAGTACTTC
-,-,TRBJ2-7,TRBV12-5,CASVTAGAQSYEQYF,TGTGCTAGTGTAACCGCCGGGGCGCAGTCCTACGAGCAGTACTTC
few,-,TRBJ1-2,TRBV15,CATSRDEAANYGYTF,TGTGCCACCAGCAGAGATGAGGCAGCGAACTATGGCTACACCTTC
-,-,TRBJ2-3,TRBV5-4,CASSLHRSTDTQYF,TGTGCCAGCAGCTTGCATAGGAGCACAGATACGCAGTATTTT
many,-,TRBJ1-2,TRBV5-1,CASSLAGREVNYGYTF,TGCGCCAGCAGCTTGGCCGGGCGGGAAGTTAACTATGGCTACACCTTC
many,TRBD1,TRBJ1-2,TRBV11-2,CASSLDPGQGAGYTF,TGTGCCAGCAGCTTAGACCCCGGACAGGGGGCGGGCTACACCTTC
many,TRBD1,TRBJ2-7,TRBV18,CASSSRDRGEQYF,TGTGCCAGCTCATCCCGGGACAGAGGCGAGCAGTACTTC
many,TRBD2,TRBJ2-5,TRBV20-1,CSAPGLAGDGTQYF,TGCAGTGCCCCCGGGCTAGCGGGGGATGGGACCCAGTACTTC
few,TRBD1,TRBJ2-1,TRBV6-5,CASSDSGTGDEQFF,TGTGCCAGCAGTGACTCCGGGACAGGGGATGAGCAGTTCTTC
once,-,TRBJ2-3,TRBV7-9,CASGLTSTDTQYF,TGTGCCAGCGGACTTACGAGCACAGATACGCAGTATTTT
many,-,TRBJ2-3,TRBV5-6,CASSPLLSTDTQYF,TGTGCCAGCAGCCCCCTTCTTAGCACAGATACGCAGTATTTT
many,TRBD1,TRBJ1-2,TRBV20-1,CSARDRGYYGYTF,TGCAGTGCTAGGGACAGGGGGTACTATGGCTACACCTTC
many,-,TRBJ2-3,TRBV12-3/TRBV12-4,CASNGGQGTDTQYF,TGTGCCAGCAACGGGGGGCAAGGCACAGATACGCAGTATTTT
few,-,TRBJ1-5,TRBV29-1,CSVGNGNQPQHF,TGCAGCGTTGGTAATGGAAATCAGCCCCAGCATTTT
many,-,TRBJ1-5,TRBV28,CASRYGASNQPQHF,TGTGCCAGCAGGTACGGAGCTAGCAATCAGCCCCAGCATTTT
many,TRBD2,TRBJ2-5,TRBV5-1,CASSHSGDAWAETQYF,TGCGCCAGCAGCCATAGCGGGGACGCCTGGGCGGAGACCCAGTACTTC
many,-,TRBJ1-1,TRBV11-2,CASSRPGLKNTEAFF,TGTGCCAGCAGTCGTCCGGGACTCAAGAACACTGAAGCTTTCTTT
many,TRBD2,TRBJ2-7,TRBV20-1,CSASFSGTSGEQYF,TGCAGTGCTAGTTTTTCCGGGACTAGCGGGGAGCAGTACTTC
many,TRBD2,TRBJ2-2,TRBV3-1,CASSQGTSANTGELFF,TGTGCCAGCAGCCAAGGGACTAGCGCGAACACCGGGGAGCTGTTTTTT
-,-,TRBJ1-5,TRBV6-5,CASSYGQSYQPQHF,TGTGCCAGCAGTTACGGGCAGTCCTATCAGCCCCAGCATTTT
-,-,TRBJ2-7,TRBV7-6,CASSLDFTPYEQYF,TGTGCCAGCAGCTTGGACTTCACGCCCTACGAGCAGTACTTC
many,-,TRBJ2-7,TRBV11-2,CASRPRNGGREQYF,TGTGCCAGCCGCCCCCGGAATGGGGGGCGAGAGCAGTACTTC
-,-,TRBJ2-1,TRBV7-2,CASSLAGAILIYNEQFF,TGTGCCAGCAGCTTAGCTGGGGCCATACTAATTTACAATGAGCAGTTCTTC
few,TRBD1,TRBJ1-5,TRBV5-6,CASSLLTGVNQPQHF,TGTGCCAGCAGCTTACTGACAGGGGTTAATCAGCCCCAGCATTTT
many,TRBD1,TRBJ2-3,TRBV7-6,CASSQEGDSPNTQYF,TGTGCCAGCAGCCAAGAGGGGGACAGTCCGAATACGCAGTATTTT
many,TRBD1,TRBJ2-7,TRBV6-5,CASGPYGTGFYEQYF,TGTGCCAGCGGACCCTACGGGACAGGCTTCTACGAGCAGTACTTC
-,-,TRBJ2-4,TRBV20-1,CSANPTPTLAKNIQYF,TGCAGTGCCAATCCCACTCCGACCTTAGCCAAAAACATTCAGTACTTC
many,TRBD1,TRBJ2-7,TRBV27,CASRLRNQGAYEQYF,TGTGCCAGCAGGTTGAGGAATCAGGGGGCCTACGAGCAGTACTTC
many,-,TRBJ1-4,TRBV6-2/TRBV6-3,CASRRGGMTEKLFF,TGTGCCAGCAGGAGAGGGGGGATGACTGAAAAACTGTTTTTT
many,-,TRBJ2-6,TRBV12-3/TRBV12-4,CASSLGWVSGANVLTF,TGTGCCAGCAGTTTGGGATGGGTCTCTGGGGCCAACGTCCTGACTTTC
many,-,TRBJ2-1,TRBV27,CASSFNNEQFF,TGTGCCAGCAGTTTTAATAATGAGCAGTTCTTC
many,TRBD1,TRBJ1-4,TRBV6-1,CASSFGTGRDEKLFF,TGTGCCAGCAGCTTCGGGACAGGGCGAGATGAAAAACTGTTTTTT
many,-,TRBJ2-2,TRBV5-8,CASSLDYHRRELFF,TGTGCCAGCAGCCTGGATTACCACCGTCGGGAGCTGTTTTTT
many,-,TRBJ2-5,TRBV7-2,CASSLRGGLSSQETQYF,TGTGCCAGCAGCCTTAGGGGGGGGTTGTCCTCCCAAGAGACCCAGTACTTC
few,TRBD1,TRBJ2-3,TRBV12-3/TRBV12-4,CASSLERQGATQYF,TGTGCCAGCAGTTTGGAGCGACAGGGCGCTACGCAGTATTTT
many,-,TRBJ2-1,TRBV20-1,CSARGRLSYNEQFF,TGCAGTGCTAGGGGGCGACTCTCCTACAATGAGCAGTTCTTC
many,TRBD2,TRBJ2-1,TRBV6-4,CASSGTSGSNEQFF,TGTGCCAGCAGTGGGACTAGCGGGAGCAATGAGCAGTTCTTC
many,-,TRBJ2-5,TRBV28,CASSLGGPQTQYF,TGTGCCAGCAGTTTAGGGGGCCCTCAGACCCAGTACTTC
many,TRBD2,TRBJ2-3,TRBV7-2,CASSFGLAGGDTQYF,TGTGCCAGCAGCTTCGGGCTAGCGGGAGGAGATACGCAGTATTTT
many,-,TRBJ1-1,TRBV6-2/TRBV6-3,CASSYLGNTEAFF,TGTGCCAGCAGTTACTTGGGGAACACTGAAGCTTTCTTT
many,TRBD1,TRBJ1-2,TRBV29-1,CSVRVQGHGYTF,TGCAGCGTCCGAGTACAGGGGCATGGCTACACCTTC
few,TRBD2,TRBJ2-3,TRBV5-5,CASSLWVLAGITDTQYF,TGTGCCAGCAGCTTGTGGGTACTAGCGGGGATCACAGATACGCAGTATTTT
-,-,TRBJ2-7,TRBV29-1,CSVGSDEQYF,TGCAGCGTTGGATCGGACGAGCAGTACTTC
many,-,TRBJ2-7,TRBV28,CASRPVGVLLEQYF,TGTGCCAGCAGACCCGTGGGGGTTCTCCTCGAGCAGTACTTC
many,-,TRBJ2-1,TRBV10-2,CATEQISYNEQFF,TGCGCCACCGAACAGATTTCCTACAATGAGCAGTTCTTC
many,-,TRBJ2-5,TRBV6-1,CASTQGLRETQYF,TGTGCCAGCACTCAGGGACTTCGAGAGACCCAGTACTTC
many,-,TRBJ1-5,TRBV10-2,CASSMTHFGNQPQHF,TGCGCCAGCTCCATGACCCATTTCGGCAATCAGCCCCAGCATTTT
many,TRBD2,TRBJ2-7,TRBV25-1,CASSDRLSGGTYEQYF,TGTGCCAGCAGTGATCGACTATCGGGGGGAACCTACGAGCAGTACTTC
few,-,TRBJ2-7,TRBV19,CASIGRGSHEQYF,TGTGCCAGTATAGGCAGGGGAAGCCACGAGCAGTACTTC
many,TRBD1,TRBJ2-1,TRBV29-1,CSVGRRDRGLNEQFF,TGCAGCGTTGGGCGTCGGGACAGGGGGCTAAATGAGCAGTTCTTC
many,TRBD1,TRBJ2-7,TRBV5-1,CASSSTGDHLTYEQYF,TGCGCCAGCAGCTCGACAGGGGACCATCTGACCTACGAGCAGTACTTC
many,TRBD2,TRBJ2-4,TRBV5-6,CASSLWREKKLAKNIQYF,TGTGCCAGCAGCTTGTGGCGGGAGAAAAAGCTAGCCAAAAACATTCAGTACTTC